This T cell receptor beta chain stems from a study of OX40 agonist ivuxolimab in advanced cancers. As for the study in general: Hepatocellular carcinoma, melanoma, renal cell or head and neck cancer affected the dose-escalation patients. General observations from the study: Compared with CD4+, CD8+ T cells on average had more expanded clones.

This CDR3 has 13 residues. The germline V gene encodes CDR1 SGHVS and CDR2 FQNEAQ. V lost 1 base and J 12 bases, leaving 13 bases between the germline ends. TCRdb's copy holds only in-frame clones and misses some; the assay was immunoSEQ multiplex PCR. The sample lists tens of thousands of clones; 82% were seen once. A remark on this clone: Antigen unknown.

This chain links TRBV7-8 with TRBJ2-1, with D maybe TRBD2 (5 bases). This clonotype was obtained from an adult with an advanced solid tumor such as melanoma, head and neck, liver or kidney cancer. The source was CD4+ or CD8+ T cells sorted from blood, collected in a trial of the OX40 agonist ivuxolimab. The CDR3 is CASSLGGQVVQFF. CDR3 coding DNA: TGTGCCAGCAGCTTAGGAGGGCAGGTAGTGCAGTTCTTC.